This T cell receptor (beta chain) was captured by sequencing in a study of T cells in narcolepsy. CDR3 length: 14 residues. Trimming took off 6 bases at V and 0 bases at J, with 11 bases between the two ends. Germline CDR1 is MNHEY and CDR2 is SMNVEV (reference sequence). Only in-frame clones appear in the TCRdb table, and some are missing; sequencing was by immunoSEQ multiplex PCR. The sample comprises about 32,000 clones, about 90% of which are singletons, and over 0.8% rests with the top ten. The specimen sequenced was CD45RA- memory CD4+ T cells from PBMCs. The TCR sequence derives from a human donor with narcolepsy. The V gene is TRBV27, the J gene TRBJ1-2; weak D call: TRBD1 (6 bases). This CDR3 is CASRRTVPNYGYTF. CDR3 DNA sequence: TGTGCCAGCAGACGGACAGTGCCTAACTATGGCTACACCTTC.